Presented here are 21 T cell receptor beta chains from one specimen sequenced in a study of blood T cell repertoires in COVID-19. The protocol was immunoSEQ multiplex PCR, while the TCRdb copy is restricted to in-frame clones and leaves out a portion. The table records 500,000 or so clones, roughly 87% of them present only once. Sequenced input: PBMCs or T cells enriched from blood (not recorded which). These receptors were taken from a woman between 18 and 30 years old who had recovered from COVID-19.

The J gene is TRBJ2-1, the V gene TRBV10-1; D uncertain. CDR1 and CDR2 (germline): WNHNN, SYGVQD (reference sequence). This CDR3 spans 14 amino acids. The V and J ends lost 2 bases and 5 bases respectively, with 10 bases between them. In DNA form, the CDR3 reads TGCGCCAGCAGTGAGAGCCCCCTCAACAATGAGCAGTTCTTC. Its translation: CASSESPLNNEQFF.

The chain carries TRBV27 and TRBJ1-1; 9 bases match TRBD1. CDR1 and CDR2 from the germline V gene are MNHEY and SMNVEV (reference sequence). The junction had 8 bases not matched to a gene; V was cut back by 8 bases and J by 7 bases. The CDR3 totals 13 residues. CDR3 amino acids: CASHRQGEGEAFF. For the CDR3, the DNA is TGTGCCAGCCACAGACAGGGGGAAGGTGAAGCTTTCTTT.

The genes are TRBV3-1 (or the pseudogene TRBV3-2) and TRBJ2-5; D gene ambiguous. The CDR3 runs 13 residues. The V and J ends lost 2 bases and 2 bases respectively, with 6 bases between them. Per the germline V gene, CDR1 is LGHDT and CDR2 is YNNKEL (reference sequence). The CDR3 here is CASSQNGQETQYF. The CDR3 region has the DNA TGTGCCAGCAGCCAAAACGGTCAAGAGACCCAGTACTTC.

This rearrangement joins TRBV2 to TRBJ1-2, with TRBD1 identical over 11 bases. V shed 3 bases, J shed 11 bases, and the junction held 11 bases outside the gene matches. Germline V lookup: CDR1 SNHLY, CDR2 FYNNEI. The CDR3 is 15 residues long. For the CDR3, the DNA is TGTGCCAGCAGTGACCCGGGACAGGGGGGAGTAGGATACACCTTC. Amino acids: CASSDPGQGGVGYTF.

The rearrangement uses TRBV5-1 and TRBJ2-7; perhaps TRBD2 as D (7 bases). The CDR3 is made up of 14 amino acids. The germline CDR1 and CDR2 sequences are SGHRS and YFSETQ. Between the trimmed V and J ends, which lost 5 bases and 5 bases, there was a span of 17 bases. The CDR3 loop is CASRRGGESNEQYF. The CDR3 DNA follows: TGCGCCAGCAGGAGGGGGGGCGAGTCAAACGAGCAGTACTTC.

The chain carries TRBV4-2 and TRBJ2-1, with TRBD2 as a possible D gene (7 bases). The CDR3 loop spans 17 amino acids. CDR1 is LGHNA, CDR2 YNFKEQ, per germline. The ends were cut back, 0 bases at V and 3 bases at J, with 15 bases in the middle. The CDR3 spells CASSQDPRGGLYNEQFF. The CDR3 nucleotides read TGTGCCAGCAGCCAAGACCCTAGGGGGGGCCTCTACAATGAGCAGTTCTTC.

The genes are TRBV7-9 and TRBJ2-3, with 7 bases aligning to TRBD1. V lost 5 bases to trimming and J lost 5 bases; unmatched junction nucleotides: 4. Looked up from germline, CDR1 is SEHNR and CDR2 is FQNEAQ (reference sequence). This CDR3 has 13 amino acids. In DNA, the CDR3 is TGTGCCAGCAGCGATGACAGGGTAGATACGCAGTATTTT. Amino acid sequence: CASSDDRVDTQYF.

The chain has TRBV6-1 and TRBJ2-1; 15 nucleotides agree with TRBD2. V shed 2 bases, J shed 6 bases, and the junction held 17 bases outside the gene matches. Germline CDR1 MNHNS, CDR2 SASEGT. This CDR3 spans 21 amino acids. This CDR3 reads CASSEHISGLAGGHGINEQFF. CDR3 in DNA: TGTGCCAGCAGTGAACACATCTCTGGACTAGCGGGGGGGCACGGAATCAATGAGCAGTTCTTC.

This rearrangement joins TRBV9 to TRBJ1-3; D is unresolved. Trimming cost V 0 bases and J 1 base, with 14 bases left between them. Looked up from germline, CDR1 is SGDLS and CDR2 is YYNGEE. The CDR3 length is 17 residues. CDR3 nucleotides: TGTGCCAGCAGCGTAGTGGGCACAAGGGAGTCTGGAAACACCATATATTTT. Protein: CASSVVGTRESGNTIYF. Complete variable domain (other parts from reference TRBV9 and TRBJ1-3): DSGVTQTPKHLITATGQRVTLRCSPRSGDLSVYWYQQSLDQGLQFLIQYYNGEERAKGNILERFSAQQFPDLHSELNLSSLELGDSALYFCASSVVGTRESGNTIYFGEGSWLTVV.

This clone was observed once. The CDR3 coding sequence is TGTGCCAGCAACCCCTTCTCGGGACATCACTCTGAAGCTTTCTTT. The encoded protein is CASNPFSGHHSEAFF. This chain joins TRBV6-5 and TRBJ1-1; maybe TRBD1 (6 bases). CDR1 and CDR2 from the germline V gene are MNHEY and SVGAGI. The germline V and J ends were trimmed by 7 bases and 6 bases, with 21 bases remaining between them. The CDR3 sequence is 15 residues long.

The rearrangement joins TRBV6-1 to TRBJ1-2; the D gene is possibly TRBD1 (6 bases). Trimming cost V 1 base and J 8 bases, with 11 bases left between them. There are 13 residues in the CDR3. Germline V gene lookup returns CDR1 MNHNS and CDR2 SASEGT. CDR3 nucleotides: TGTGCCAGCAGTGAAGAGGGGGAGAGAGGCTACACCTTC. Its protein is CASSEEGERGYTF.

The CDR3 region is CAISEQTGGLGEQFF. CDR3 nucleotide sequence: TGTGCCATCAGTGAACAGACAGGGGGCTTAGGTGAGCAGTTCTTC. The chain recombines TRBV10-3 with TRBJ2-1; TRBD1 agrees at 10 bases. The CDR3 totals 15 residues. From germline, CDR1 is ENHRY and CDR2 SYGVKD. V lost 3 bases to trimming and J lost 9 bases; unmatched junction nucleotides: 8.

This rearrangement joins TRBV2 to TRBJ2-1, with a possible D match to TRBD2 (6 bases). Trimming shortened V by 3 bases and J by 10 bases, and 7 bases separated the two germline ends. This CDR3 comprises 11 residues. CDR1 and CDR2 from the germline V gene are SNHLY and FYNNEI. The CDR3 bases are TGTGCCAGCAGTGAGGAGGGCGAGCAGTTCTTC. Translation: CASSEEGEQFF.

This rearrangement joins TRBV10-2 to TRBJ2-7; perhaps TRBD1 as D (7 bases). There are 15 residues in the CDR3. Germline V gene lookup returns CDR1 WSHSY and CDR2 SAAADI. The V gene lost 7 bases and the J gene lost 2 bases, with 18 bases spanning the gap. The CDR3 DNA follows: TGCGCCAGCACCGGAGGGGACAGTTCTCCCTACGAGCAGTACTTC. Translating it yields CASTGGDSSPYEQYF.

This chain links TRBV19 with TRBJ1-6; unclear D gene. The CDR3 consists of 16 residues. CDR1 LNHDA and CDR2 SQIVND come from the germline V gene (reference sequence). V dropped 3 bases and J dropped 8 bases, with 17 bases sitting between them. The CDR3 region is CASSIDGILTYSPLHF. The CDR3 nucleotides are TGTGCCAGTAGTATTGACGGGATCCTTACTTATTCACCCCTCCACTTT.

The V gene is TRBV19, the J gene TRBJ2-1; TRBD2 might be the D (6 bases). There are 15 residues in the CDR3. Germline-derived CDR1 and CDR2 are LNHDA and SQIVND (reference sequence). Trimming pared 7 bases from V and 6 bases from J, leaving 19 bases between. The CDR3 DNA follows: TGTGCCAGTACCGAGAGGGTAGCGGAACCCAATGAGCAGTTCTTC. This sequence encodes CASTERVAEPNEQFF.

This clone was seen just once. The V call is TRBV4-1, the J call TRBJ1-2; the D gene is possibly TRBD1 (6 bases). With 0 bases removed from V and 2 bases from J, the gap between germline ends came to 10 bases. Germline lookup yields CDR1 MGHRA and CDR2 YSYEKL. The CDR3 is 15 residues long. CDR3 protein: CASSQDAGENYGYTF. The CDR3 bases are TGCGCCAGCAGCCAAGATGCAGGGGAGAACTATGGCTACACCTTC.

This clone was counted between two and nine times. This chain connects TRBV2 to TRBJ2-2; perhaps TRBD1 as D (5 bases). V lost 2 bases to trimming and J lost 1 base, with 8 bases between them. Germline loops: CDR1 SNHLY, CDR2 FYNNEI. The CDR3 consists of 15 residues. The CDR3 protein is CASSEITGNTGELFF. The CDR3 DNA reads TGTGCCAGCAGTGAAATCACAGGGAACACCGGGGAGCTGTTTTTT. Full variable domain (rest looked up from reference TRBV2 and TRBJ2-2): EPEVTQTPSHQVTQMGQEVILRCVPISNHLYFYWYRQILGQKVEFLVSFYNNEISEKSEIFDDQFSVERPDGSNFTLKIRSTKLEDSAMYFCASSEITGNTGELFFGEGSRLTVL.

The chain combines TRBV10-3 with TRBJ2-3, with D possibly being TRBD2 (6 bases). Trimming pared 6 bases from V and 4 bases from J, leaving 11 bases between. The CDR3 spans 13 residues. Germline CDR1 is ENHRY and CDR2 is SYGVKD. CDR3 residues: CAIRGGRSDTQYF. The CDR3 region has the DNA TGTGCCATCAGGGGGGGACGCTCAGATACGCAGTATTTT.

The chain joins TRBV6-5 to TRBJ1-2; the match to TRBD1 covers 8 bases. The V segment lost 2 bases and the J segment 7 bases; nucleotides outside the gene matches: 3. CDR1 and CDR2 from the germline V gene are MNHEY and SVGAGI. The CDR3 loop spans 13 amino acids. This CDR3 reads CASSYRGTGGYTF. For the CDR3, the DNA is TGTGCCAGCAGTTACCGAGGGACAGGTGGCTACACCTTC.

The V gene is TRBV29-1, the J gene TRBJ1-1; 7 bases are a match to TRBD1. This CDR3 is 13 amino acids long. V lost 5 bases and J lost 5; bases outside the gene matches: 8. CDR1 SQVTM and CDR2 ANQGSEA come from the germline V gene. This CDR3 reads CSVTLLQGTEAFF. CDR3 DNA sequence: TGCAGCGTTACCTTACTACAGGGGACTGAAGCTTTCTTT.